Shown below are 25 T cell receptor beta chains from a single sample sequenced in a study of CDR3 diversity in severe acne. TCRdb reanalysed the PCR reads using MiXCR and keeps one entry per CDR3 protein. The sample contains about 90,000 distinct CDR3 sequences, approximately 54% of which appear only once. Sequenced sample: blood. The origin of the receptors is a male donor with severe acne vulgaris.

The J gene is TRBJ2-1, the V gene TRBV4-3; D unclear. Germline CDR1 is LGHNA and CDR2 is YSLEER. The CDR3 is made up of 17 amino acids. With 4 bases removed from V and 4 bases from J, the gap between germline ends came to 20 bases. The CDR3 coding sequence is TGCGCCAGCAGCCCAACTTACGGGCCAGCTTTTTACAATGAGCAGTTCTTC. Translation gives CASSPTYGPAFYNEQFF.

The chain recombines TRBV7-6 with TRBJ2-3; 13 nucleotides match TRBD2. The germline V gene has CDR1 SGHVS and CDR2 FNYEAQ. There are 16 residues in the CDR3. The junction had 3 bases not matched to a gene; V was cut back by 5 bases and J by 1 base. For the CDR3, the DNA is TGTGCCAGCAGCACCGGACTAGCGGGGGGCACAGATACGCAGTATTTT. This gives the protein CASSTGLAGGTDTQYF.

V is TRBV20-1 and J is TRBJ1-5, with D perhaps TRBD1 (6 bases). Trimming took off 0 bases at V and 11 bases at J, with 29 bases between the two ends. The CDR3 length is 18 residues. Germline CDR1 DFQATT, CDR2 SNEGSKA (reference sequence). In DNA, the CDR3 is TGCAGTGCTAGAGATCTCAGGGGTGAAGGTTCGTACCAAGAGACCCAGCATTTT. It codes for CSARDLRGEGSYQETQHF.

This clonotype was picked up many times. This chain uses TRBV9 with TRBJ1-1; 9 bases line up with TRBD1. Germline lookup yields CDR1 SGDLS and CDR2 YYNGEE. The V and J ends lost 0 bases and 2 bases, in that order; junction bases with no gene match: 14. This CDR3 spans 19 amino acids. CDR3 bases: TGTGCCAGCAGCGTAGCCCCGGGACAGGGACCTTTCCTTAACACTGAAGCTTTCTTT. Protein: CASSVAPGQGPFLNTEAFF.

This clonotype was counted many times. The V call is TRBV20-1, the J call TRBJ2-7, with 13 nucleotides matching TRBD2. The CDR3 totals 15 residues. Per the germline V gene, CDR1 is DFQATT and CDR2 is SNEGSKA (reference sequence). Unmatched junction bases numbered 10, after V lost 6 bases and J lost 5 bases. In DNA form, the CDR3 reads TGCAGTGCCACGAGCAGACTAGCGGGAGGAAACGAGCAGTACGTC. This codes for CSATSRLAGGNEQYV.

The chain is built from TRBV5-4 and TRBJ1-1; D may be TRBD1 (6 bases). The V end lost 5 bases, the J end lost 5 bases, and 22 bases lay between the germline ends. The CDR3 extends over 16 amino acids. Germline CDR1 and CDR2: SGHNT and YYREEE (reference sequence). CDR3 nucleotide sequence: TGTGCCAGCAGTCTGGTTTTCAGGGGTGGCGAGACTGAAGCTTTCTTT. The encoded protein is CASSLVFRGGETEAFF.

J is TRBJ2-3 and V is TRBV9, with 7 bases that match TRBD2. The CDR3 loop spans 15 amino acids. In germline, CDR1 is SGDLS, CDR2 YYNGEE. V gave up 5 bases and J gave up 8 bases; unmatched junction bases: 14. In DNA form, the CDR3 reads TGTGCCAGCAGTGACCCGGGACTAACCCATCCTACGCAGTATTTT. The encoded protein is CASSDPGLTHPTQYF.

The chain joins TRBV25-1 to TRBJ1-1, with TRBD1 matching 8 bases. This CDR3 comprises 15 residues. V shed 4 bases and J 0 bases; nucleotides not matched to a gene: 4. Looked up from germline, CDR1 is MGHDK and CDR2 is SYGVNS. The CDR3 loop is CASSGQGTLNTEAFF. The CDR3 nucleotides are TGTGCCAGCAGTGGACAGGGGACACTGAACACTGAAGCTTTCTTT.

V is TRBV28 and J is TRBJ1-5; the D is unclear. Per the germline V gene, CDR1 is MDHEN and CDR2 is SYDVKM. This CDR3 is built from 14 residues. V was cut by 5 bases and J by 5 bases, with 13 bases left in between. For the CDR3, the DNA is TGTGCCAGCAGTAACAGTGAGGAATATCAGCCCCAGCATTTT. Amino acids: CASSNSEEYQPQHF.

Ten or more counts support this clonotype. This chain joins TRBV19 and TRBJ2-7; the D gene could be TRBD1 or TRBD2 (5 bases each). Per the germline V gene, CDR1 is LNHDA and CDR2 is SQIVND (reference sequence). V dropped 8 bases and J dropped 2 bases, with 13 bases sitting between them. The CDR3 is 13 amino acids. The CDR3 DNA reads as TGTGCCAGTTCACCGGGACCTCCCTACGAGCAGTACTTC. Its translation is CASSPGPPYEQYF.

The chain links TRBV7-3 to TRBJ2-7; 13 positions match TRBD2. Trimming at V came to 5 bases and at J to 4 bases, leaving 2 bases not matched to a gene. CDR1 is SGHTA and CDR2 is FQGTGA in the germline V gene. The length of the CDR3 is 14 residues. The CDR3 protein is CASSGTSGIYEQYF. The CDR3 DNA follows: TGTGCCAGCAGCGGGACTAGCGGGATATACGAGCAGTACTTC.

This rearrangement joins TRBV11-2 to TRBJ2-4; 9 positions agree with TRBD1. J gave up 5 bases and V 6 bases, and 2 bases lay outside the gene matches. The CDR3 is 13 residues long. Germline V gene lookup returns CDR1 SGHAT and CDR2 FQNNGV. This CDR3 reads CASRGQGQNIQYF. Written as DNA, the CDR3 is TGTGCCAGCAGGGGACAGGGACAAAACATTCAGTACTTC.

The CDR3 DNA follows: TGTGCCAGTAGTAACGTAGGGTGGGATGAGCAGTTCTTC. It is translated as CASSNVGWDEQFF. The chain joins TRBV19 to TRBJ2-1; D unresolved. The CDR3 has 13 amino acids. The germline CDR1 and CDR2 sequences are LNHDA and SQIVND (reference sequence). Trimming left V 4 bases short and J 8 bases short, with 12 bases between. Together with reference TRBV19 and TRBJ2-1, the CDR3 gives the full variable domain: DGGITQSPKYLFRKEGQNVTLSCEQNLNHDAMYWYRQDPGQGLRLIYYSQIVNDFQKGDIAEGYSVSREKKESFPLTVTSAQKNPTAFYLCASSNVGWDEQFFGPGTRLTVL.

This clonotype was seen ten or more times. The chain is built from TRBV20-1 and TRBJ2-1, with TRBD2 identical over 8 bases. This CDR3 contains 16 residues. The trim removed 0 bases at V and 5 bases at J, leaving 9 bases unmatched. Looked up from germline, CDR1 is DFQATT and CDR2 is SNEGSKA (reference sequence). Written as DNA, the CDR3 is TGCAGTGCTAGAGATAGGAGCGGGAGCTCTCACAATGAGCAGTTCTTC. Protein product: CSARDRSGSSHNEQFF.

This rearrangement joins TRBV20-1 to TRBJ2-7; TRBD1 might be the D (6 bases). CDR3 length: 15 residues. Trimming pared 2 bases from V and 4 bases from J, leaving 18 bases between. Germline V CDR1 and CDR2: DFQATT, SNEGSKA (reference sequence). As DNA, the CDR3 is TGCAGTGCTAGACACAGGGACCCGCTGATGTACGAGCAGTACTTC. This translates into CSARHRDPLMYEQYF.

The chain has TRBV29-1 and TRBJ1-2; TRBD1 aligns across 7 bases. V gave up 3 bases and J gave up 4 bases; unmatched junction bases: 8. The CDR3 covers 14 residues. The germline gives CDR1 SQVTM, CDR2 ANQGSEA. CDR3 amino acids: CSVERQGHGYGYTF. CDR3 nucleotide sequence: TGCAGCGTTGAGAGACAGGGCCACGGCTATGGCTACACCTTC.

With regard to this clonotype: A read error is likely, as this CDR3 ends without the conserved phenylalanine or tryptophan. The limits of the CDR3 on the DNA are not certain, so only TCRdb's listed CDR3 is given. This chain joins TRBV7-9 and TRBJ1-3. Per the germline V gene, CDR1 is SEHNR and CDR2 is FQNEAQ (reference sequence). 15 amino acids form the CDR3, both terminal residues included. CDR3 region: CASSLDGSSGNTIHV.

The sample holds a few counts of this clonotype. The chain uses TRBV7-9 and TRBJ1-3; D ambiguous. The CDR3 contains 15 residues. Germline V gives CDR1 SEHNR, CDR2 FQNEAQ (reference sequence). Between the trimmed V and J ends, which lost 1 base and 3 bases, there was a span of 10 bases. Here the CDR3 DNA reads TGTGCCAGCAGCTTAGAGCACGCAGGTGGAAACACCATATATTTT. Its protein is CASSLEHAGGNTIYF.

The V call is TRBV10-3, the J call TRBJ2-5; 7 nucleotides match TRBD1. Losses at the gene ends were 1 base for V and 2 bases for J; bases not matched to a gene: 4. The CDR3 contains 15 residues. CDR1 and CDR2 from the germline V gene are ENHRY and SYGVKD. In DNA, the CDR3 is TGTGCCATCAGTGAGTTGGCAGGGGGACAAGAGACCCAGTACTTC. It translates to CAISELAGGQETQYF.

This sequence joins TRBV20-1 and TRBJ2-7, with 12 positions matching TRBD1. This CDR3 contains 14 residues. The germline gives CDR1 DFQATT, CDR2 SNEGSKA (reference sequence). The CDR3 loop reads CSVESGTGGAEQYF. The CDR3 DNA follows: TGCAGCGTCGAATCCGGGACAGGGGGCGCCGAGCAGTACTTC.

The V gene is TRBV10-1, the J gene TRBJ2-3; either TRBD1 or TRBD2 may supply D (7 bases each). V lost 2 bases and J 1 base, leaving 10 bases between the germline ends. The CDR3 sequence is 15 residues long. Germline lookup yields CDR1 WNHNN and CDR2 SYGVQD (reference sequence). The chain's CDR3 is CASSESGTGTDTQYF. CDR3 nucleotides: TGCGCCAGCAGTGAGAGCGGGACAGGCACAGATACGCAGTATTTT.

V usage is TRBV7-2 and J usage is TRBJ2-7; 9 nucleotides match TRBD1. With 5 bases clipped from V and 4 bases from J, the junction kept 6 bases outside the gene matches. The germline CDR1 and CDR2 sequences are SGHTA and FQGNSA. This CDR3 is built from 14 residues. DNA of the CDR3: TGTGCCAGCAGCACCGGGACAGGGCCATACGAGCAGTACTTC. Translating it yields CASSTGTGPYEQYF.

The chain carries TRBV9 and TRBJ2-2, with D unclear. The V gene's germline CDR1 is SGDLS and CDR2 YYNGEE. V dropped 2 bases and J dropped 7 bases, with 3 bases sitting between them. The CDR3 contains 11 residues. The CDR3 region is CASSVLGELFF. The CDR3 bases are TGTGCCAGCAGCGTCCTCGGGGAGCTGTTTTTT.

For this clonotype: A much larger clone differs by one base, so this may be a read error. This rearrangement joins TRBV5-1 to TRBJ2-5; no clear D. Germline CDR1 reads SGHRS; CDR2 reads YFSETQ. The CDR3 is 12 residues long. The DNA of the CDR3 is TGCGCCAGCGGCTTGGGTTGGGAGACCCAGTACTTC. Translated: CASGLGWETQYF. Together with reference TRBV5-1 and TRBJ2-5, the CDR3 gives the full variable domain: KAGVTQTPRYLIKTRGQQVTLSCSPISGHRSVSWYQQTPGQGLQFLFEYFSETQRNKGNFPGRFSGRQFSNSRSEMNVSTLELGDSALYLCASGLGWETQYFGPGTRLLVL.

This clonotype was seen at least ten times. This chain links TRBV5-1 with TRBJ2-7; TRBD1 is a possible D gene (5 bases). CDR1 and CDR2 (germline): SGHRS, YFSETQ. Trimming removed 4 bases at V and 4 bases at J, with 15 bases between. The CDR3 consists of 14 residues. CDR3 loop: CASSLNQGTYEQYF. The CDR3 DNA reads as TGCGCCAGCAGCCTGAATCAGGGTACGTACGAGCAGTACTTC.